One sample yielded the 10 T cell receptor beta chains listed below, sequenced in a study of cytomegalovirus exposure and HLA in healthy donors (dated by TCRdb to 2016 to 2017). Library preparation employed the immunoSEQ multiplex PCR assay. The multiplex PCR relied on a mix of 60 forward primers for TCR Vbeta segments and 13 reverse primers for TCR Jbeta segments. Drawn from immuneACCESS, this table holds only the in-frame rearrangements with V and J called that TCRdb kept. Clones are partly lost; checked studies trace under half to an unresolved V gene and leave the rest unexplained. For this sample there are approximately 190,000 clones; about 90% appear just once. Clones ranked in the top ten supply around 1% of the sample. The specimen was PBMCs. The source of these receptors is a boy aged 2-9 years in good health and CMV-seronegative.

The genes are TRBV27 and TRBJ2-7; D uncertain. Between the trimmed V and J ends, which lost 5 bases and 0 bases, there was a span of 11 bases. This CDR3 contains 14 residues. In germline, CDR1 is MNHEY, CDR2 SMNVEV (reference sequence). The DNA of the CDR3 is TGTGCCAGCAGTCCGTTCCTCGGCTCCTACGAGCAGTACTTC. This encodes CASSPFLGSYEQYF.

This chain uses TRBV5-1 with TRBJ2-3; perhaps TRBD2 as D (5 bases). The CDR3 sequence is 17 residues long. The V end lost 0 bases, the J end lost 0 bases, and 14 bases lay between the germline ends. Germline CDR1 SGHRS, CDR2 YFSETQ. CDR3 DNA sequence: TGCGCCAGCAGCTTGGCCTCGGGGTATCGGAGCACAGATACGCAGTATTTT. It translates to CASSLASGYRSTDTQYF.

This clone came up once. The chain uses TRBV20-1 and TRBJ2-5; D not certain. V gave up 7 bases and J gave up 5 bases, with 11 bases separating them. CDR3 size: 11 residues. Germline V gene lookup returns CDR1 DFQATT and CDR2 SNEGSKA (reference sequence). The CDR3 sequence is CSVWSAETQYF. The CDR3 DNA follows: TGCAGTGTATGGTCCGCGGAGACCCAGTACTTC.

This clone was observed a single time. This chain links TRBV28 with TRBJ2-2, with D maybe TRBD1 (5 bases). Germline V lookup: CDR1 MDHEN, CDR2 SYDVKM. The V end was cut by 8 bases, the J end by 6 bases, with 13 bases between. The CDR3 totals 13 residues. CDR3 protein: CASVHLGPGELFF. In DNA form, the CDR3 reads TGTGCCAGCGTGCACTTGGGGCCCGGGGAGCTGTTTTTT.

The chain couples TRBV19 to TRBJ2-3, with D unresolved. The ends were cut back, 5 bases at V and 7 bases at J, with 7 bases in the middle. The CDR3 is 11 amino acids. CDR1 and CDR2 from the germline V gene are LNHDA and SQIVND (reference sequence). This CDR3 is CASSSQHTQYF. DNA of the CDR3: TGTGCCAGTAGTTCACAACATACGCAGTATTTT.

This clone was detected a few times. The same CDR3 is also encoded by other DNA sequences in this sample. CDR3 DNA sequence: TGCAGTGCTAGAGATCGGGAGACCCAGTACTTC. It is translated as CSARDRETQYF. The chain has TRBV20-1 and TRBJ2-5; D gene uncertain. Germline CDR1 and CDR2: DFQATT and SNEGSKA (reference sequence). Trimming took off 0 bases at V and 5 bases at J, with 4 bases between the two ends. The CDR3 sequence is 11 residues long.

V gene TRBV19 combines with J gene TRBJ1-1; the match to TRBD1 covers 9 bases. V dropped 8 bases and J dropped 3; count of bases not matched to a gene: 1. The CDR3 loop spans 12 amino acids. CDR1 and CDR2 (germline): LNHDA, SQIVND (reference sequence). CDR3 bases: TGTGCCAGTCACAGGGGGCACACTGAAGCTTTCTTT. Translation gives CASHRGHTEAFF.

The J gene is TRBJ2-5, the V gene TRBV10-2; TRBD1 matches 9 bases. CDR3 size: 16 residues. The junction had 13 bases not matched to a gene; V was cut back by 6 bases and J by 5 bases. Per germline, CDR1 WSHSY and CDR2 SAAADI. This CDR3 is CASSEGEQGARETQYF. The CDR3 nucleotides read TGCGCCAGCAGCGAGGGGGAACAGGGGGCGCGGGAGACCCAGTACTTC.

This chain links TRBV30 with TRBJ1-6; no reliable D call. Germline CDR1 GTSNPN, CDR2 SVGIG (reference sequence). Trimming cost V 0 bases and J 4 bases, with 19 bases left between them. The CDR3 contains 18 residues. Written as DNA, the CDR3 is TGTGCCTGGAGTGTAAGAGGGTTGTTATTAGATTATAATTCACCCCTCCACTTT. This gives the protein CAWSVRGLLLDYNSPLHF.

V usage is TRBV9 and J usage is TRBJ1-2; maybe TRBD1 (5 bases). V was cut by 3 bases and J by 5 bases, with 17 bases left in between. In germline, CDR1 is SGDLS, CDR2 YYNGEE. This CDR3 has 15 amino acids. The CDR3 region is CASSGWEGNWYGYTF. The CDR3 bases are TGTGCCAGCAGCGGGTGGGAGGGGAATTGGTATGGCTACACCTTC.